The rows below give T cell receptor beta chains drawn from one sample of a study of T-cell memory formation after mild COVID-19. MiXCR was run by TCRdb on the 5' RACE reads, yielding one entry per CDR3 protein. The table has under 300,000 distinct CDR3 sequences, 8.5% to 9.5% seen once. Sequenced: PBMCs or a T cell subset sorted from them (not recorded which). The receptors were gathered from a man between 18 and 35 years old who had mild COVID-19 (a few samples of this study predate the infection). Cell type and time point are not known. The CDR3 runs from the conserved cysteine through the conserved F or W. A D gene is named only where the DNA matches it firmly. Rows may omit the clone size; those that give it use once, few, many or a size class.

v_gene: TRBV10-2; abundance: few; d_gene: NA; j_gene: TRBJ2-2; CDR3nt: TGCGCCACAAGGGAAGCTGCCGGGGAGCTGTTTTTT; CDR3aa: CATREAAGELFF
v_gene: TRBV5-1; abundance: few; d_gene: TRBD1; j_gene: TRBJ1-2; CDR3nt: TGCGCCAGCAGCTATCAACAGGGGGCGGACTATGGCTACACCTTC; CDR3aa: CASSYQQGADYGYTF
v_gene: TRBV7-9; abundance: NA; d_gene: NA; j_gene: TRBJ2-1; CDR3nt: TGTGCCAGCAGCGGGAAGGTGAGGGGGGCCAACGAGCAGTTCTTC; CDR3aa: CASSGKVRGANEQFF
v_gene: TRBV10-3; abundance: few; d_gene: TRBD1; j_gene: TRBJ1-2; CDR3nt: TGTGCCATCAGTGAGCCTCCGGGACAGGACAACTATGGCTACACCTTC; CDR3aa: CAISEPPGQDNYGYTF
v_gene: TRBV4-1; abundance: NA; d_gene: NA; j_gene: TRBJ1-6; CDR3nt: TGCGCCAGCAGTAACCCCGGGGCCCTGACTCAACGCTCCTATAATTCACCCCTCCACTTT; CDR3aa: CASSNPGALTQRSYNSPLHF
v_gene: TRBV6-5; abundance: NA; d_gene: NA; j_gene: TRBJ2-3; CDR3nt: TGTGCCAGCAGTACCCGTCCTATTATACATACGCAGTATTTT; CDR3aa: CASSTRPIIHTQYF
v_gene: TRBV5-1; abundance: many; d_gene: NA; j_gene: TRBJ1-1; CDR3nt: TGCGCCAGCAGCTTGGATCCGGGGGGCACTGAAGCTTTCTTT; CDR3aa: CASSLDPGGTEAFF
v_gene: TRBV29-1; abundance: few; d_gene: TRBD1; j_gene: TRBJ1-2; CDR3nt: TGCAGCGTTGTCGAGATTGGGACAGAAGCTAACTATGGCTACACCTTC; CDR3aa: CSVVEIGTEANYGYTF
v_gene: TRBV12-3/TRBV12-4; abundance: NA; d_gene: NA; j_gene: TRBJ2-5; CDR3nt: TGTGCCAGCAGCCTACATCAGGGGGGAGAGACCCAGTACTTC; CDR3aa: CASSLHQGGETQYF
v_gene: TRBV12-3/TRBV12-4; abundance: few; d_gene: NA; j_gene: TRBJ2-6; CDR3nt: TGTGCCAGCACCCTCGGAAGGAGGGGGCTTCTCTCTGGGGCCAACGTCCTGACTTTC; CDR3aa: CASTLGRRGLLSGANVLTF
v_gene: TRBV14; abundance: NA; d_gene: NA; j_gene: TRBJ1-3; CDR3nt: TGTGCCAGCAGCCCCTGGGCCAGTTGGGAAAACACCATATATTTT; CDR3aa: CASSPWASWENTIYF
v_gene: TRBV6-5; abundance: NA; d_gene: TRBD1; j_gene: TRBJ1-2; CDR3nt: TGTGCCAGCAGGGAGGACAGGGGCTATGGCTACACCTTC; CDR3aa: CASREDRGYGYTF
v_gene: TRBV30; abundance: NA; d_gene: NA; j_gene: TRBJ2-1; CDR3nt: TGTGCCTGCGCGGGGTCCGGTGAGCAGTTCTTC; CDR3aa: CACAGSGEQFF
v_gene: TRBV5-5; abundance: NA; d_gene: NA; j_gene: TRBJ2-2; CDR3nt: TGTGCCAGCAGCTCTGTAGTTAACACCGGGGAGCTGTTTTTT; CDR3aa: CASSSVVNTGELFF
v_gene: TRBV4-1; abundance: few; d_gene: TRBD2; j_gene: TRBJ2-2; CDR3nt: TGCGCCAGCAGACCTAGCGGGCACACCGGGGAGCTGTTTTTT; CDR3aa: CASRPSGHTGELFF
v_gene: TRBV7-9; abundance: NA; d_gene: NA; j_gene: TRBJ1-3; CDR3nt: TGTGCCAGCAGCTTATTATCTGACACCATATATTTT; CDR3aa: CASSLLSDTIYF
v_gene: TRBV19; abundance: few; d_gene: NA; j_gene: TRBJ1-3; CDR3nt: TGTGCCAGCGCCCTTTGGGGCTCTGGAAACACCATATATTTT; CDR3aa: CASALWGSGNTIYF
v_gene: TRBV6-2/TRBV6-3; abundance: few; d_gene: NA; j_gene: TRBJ2-5; CDR3nt: TGTGCCAGCAGCCCGGCGGGGGCTGGAGAGACCCAGTACTTC; CDR3aa: CASSPAGAGETQYF